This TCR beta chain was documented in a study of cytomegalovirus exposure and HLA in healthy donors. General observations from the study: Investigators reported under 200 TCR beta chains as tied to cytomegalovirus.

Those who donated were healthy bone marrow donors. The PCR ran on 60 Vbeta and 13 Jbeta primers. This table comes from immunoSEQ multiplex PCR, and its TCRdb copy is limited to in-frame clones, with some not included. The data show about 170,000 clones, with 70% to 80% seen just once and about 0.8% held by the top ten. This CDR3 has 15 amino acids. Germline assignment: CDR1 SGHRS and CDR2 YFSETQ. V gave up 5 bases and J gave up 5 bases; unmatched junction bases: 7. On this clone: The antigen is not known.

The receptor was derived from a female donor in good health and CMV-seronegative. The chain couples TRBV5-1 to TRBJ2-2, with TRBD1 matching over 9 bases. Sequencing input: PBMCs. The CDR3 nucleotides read TGCGCCAGCAGATCGACAGGGGGGGCGACCGGGGAGCTGTTTTTT. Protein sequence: CASRSTGGATGELFF.